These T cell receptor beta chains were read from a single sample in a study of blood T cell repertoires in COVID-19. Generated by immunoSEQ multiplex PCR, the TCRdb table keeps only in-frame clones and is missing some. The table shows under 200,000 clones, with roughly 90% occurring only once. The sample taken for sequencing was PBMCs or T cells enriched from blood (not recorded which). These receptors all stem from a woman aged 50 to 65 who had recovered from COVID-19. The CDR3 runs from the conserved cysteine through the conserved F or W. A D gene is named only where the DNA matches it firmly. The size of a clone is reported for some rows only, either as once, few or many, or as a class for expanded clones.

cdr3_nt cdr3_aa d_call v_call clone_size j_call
TGTGCCAGCAAGAAACCGGGACAGAGAACTACCTACGAGCAGTACTTC CASKKPGQRTTYEQYF TRBD1 TRBV28 - TRBJ2-7
TGTGCCAGCAGTTTAGCCACACCAGGGGAAGGATATAGCTACACCTTC CASSLATPGEGYSYTF - TRBV27 - TRBJ1-2
TGTGCCAGTAGTATGGACAGGGGGGCCACTGAAGCTTTCTTT CASSMDRGATEAFF TRBD1 TRBV19 - TRBJ1-1
TGTGCCAGCTCCGAGGGGAGCGGGAGGTCAGATACGCAGTATTTT CASSEGSGRSDTQYF TRBD2 TRBV18 - TRBJ2-3
TGTGCCAGCAGCTACTCAGGGACTCCCTTCACAGATACGCAGTATTTT CASSYSGTPFTDTQYF - TRBV5-6 - TRBJ2-3
TGCAGTGCTAGTAGGGGCAGGTTGACTAACTATGGCTACACCTTC CSASRGRLTNYGYTF - TRBV20-1 - TRBJ1-2
TGTGCCTGGAGTCCGGACAGGGGCAATCAGCCCCAGCATTTT CAWSPDRGNQPQHF TRBD1 TRBV30 - TRBJ1-5
TGTGCCAGTGAAGGGACAGGGGGCGCAGACTATGGCTACACCTTC CASEGTGGADYGYTF TRBD1 TRBV9 - TRBJ1-2
TGCAGCGTCGCGGGACAGGGTGGCGAGCAGTACTTC CSVAGQGGEQYF TRBD1 TRBV29-1 - TRBJ2-7
TGCGCCAGCAGCCAAATTCTCACCACGGGAGACCAAGAGACCCAGTACTTC CASSQILTTGDQETQYF - TRBV4-3 - TRBJ2-5
TGTGCCAGTAGTATTGGGGGAAGAGCGGGAATCGAGACCCAGTACTTC CASSIGGRAGIETQYF TRBD2 TRBV19 - TRBJ2-5
TGTGCCAGTAGTCCATACCCTCCCACGGCAACTAATGAAAAACTGTTTTTT CASSPYPPTATNEKLFF - TRBV19 few TRBJ1-4
TGTGCCAGCAGCCCGTACGGGACAGGGAGTTCGGACACTGAAGCTTTCTTT CASSPYGTGSSDTEAFF TRBD1 TRBV11-2 - TRBJ1-1
TGTGCCAGTGTATGGGACAGGGGGCGAACTGAAGCTTTCTTT CASVWDRGRTEAFF TRBD1 TRBV19 - TRBJ1-1
TGTGCCAGCAGTTATGGACTAGCGGGAGCCTACGAGCAGTACTTC CASSYGLAGAYEQYF TRBD2 TRBV6-5 - TRBJ2-7
TGTGCCAGTAGTTCCGACAGGGGAACTAATGAAAAACTGTTTTTT CASSSDRGTNEKLFF TRBD1 TRBV19 - TRBJ1-4